This TCR beta chain comes out of a study of T cell responses to AZD1222 COVID-19 vaccine. Study results and limitations: Seropositive AZD1222 recipients at baseline numbered only five to seven. Spike-specific TCR breadth and depth were elevated following two AZD1222 doses. Repertoire sampling happened only post peak T cell response. Donors, mostly white British, included more females; clonal diversity was possibly underestimated.

Points on this clone: The antigen is not known.

Only in-frame clones appear in the TCRdb table, and some are missing; sequencing was by immunoSEQ multiplex PCR. Here the sample spans about 92,000 clones, roughly nine tenths being singletons. This CDR3 contains 13 residues. The V and J ends lost 5 bases and 5 bases respectively, with 12 bases between them. Per germline, CDR1 SEHNR and CDR2 FQNEAQ (reference sequence). The starting material was peripheral blood, obtained on day 0 of AZD1222 vaccination. The chain has TRBV7-9 and TRBJ1-2; weak D call: TRBD1 (6 bases). The origin of this receptor is an adult in good health. DNA of the CDR3: TGTGCCAGCAGCCACCGGACAGTTTATGGCTACACCTTC. Amino acid sequence: CASSHRTVYGYTF.